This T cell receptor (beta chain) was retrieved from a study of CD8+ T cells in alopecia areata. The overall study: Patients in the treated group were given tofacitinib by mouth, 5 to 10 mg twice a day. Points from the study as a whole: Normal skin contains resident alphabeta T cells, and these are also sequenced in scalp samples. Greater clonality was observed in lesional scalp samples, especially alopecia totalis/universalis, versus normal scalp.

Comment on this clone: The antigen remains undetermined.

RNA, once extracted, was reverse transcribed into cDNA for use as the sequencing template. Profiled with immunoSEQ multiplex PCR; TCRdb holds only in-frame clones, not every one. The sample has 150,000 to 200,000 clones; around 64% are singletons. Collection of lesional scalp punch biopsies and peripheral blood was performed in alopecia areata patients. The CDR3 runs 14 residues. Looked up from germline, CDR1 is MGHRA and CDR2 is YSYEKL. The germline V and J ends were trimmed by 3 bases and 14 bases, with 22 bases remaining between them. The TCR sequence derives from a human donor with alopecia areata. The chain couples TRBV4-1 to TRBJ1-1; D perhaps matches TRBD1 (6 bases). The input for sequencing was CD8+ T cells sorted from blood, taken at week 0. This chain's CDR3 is CASSHPEGGSGGFF. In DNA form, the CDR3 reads TGCGCCAGCAGCCATCCAGAAGGGGGGAGCGGTGGGTTCTTT.